One and the same sample provided the 10 T cell receptor beta chains below, sequenced in a study of T-cell memory formation after mild COVID-19. TCRdb ran MiXCR on the 5' RACE reads and lists one entry per CDR3 protein. The sample consists of 92,000 or so distinct CDR3 sequences, roughly 16% of them appearing once. Input material: PBMCs or a T cell subset sorted from them (not recorded which). These receptors were taken from a young man who had mild COVID-19 (a few samples of this study predate the infection). Cell type and time point are not known.

DNA of the CDR3: TGTGCCAGCAGTTATAGCCAGCGGGGGCTCGACGAGCAGTACGTC. Protein sequence: CASSYSQRGLDEQYV. The chain has TRBV6-2 or TRBV6-3 and TRBJ2-7, with 8 bases that match TRBD2. Germline V gene lookup returns CDR1 MNHEY and CDR2 SVGEGT. The CDR3 runs to 15 residues. J was trimmed by 5 bases and V by 3 bases; bases with no gene match: 9.

This clonotype was observed a handful of times. J is TRBJ2-1 and V is TRBV3-1; D remains unclear. Germline CDR1 is LGHDT and CDR2 is YNNKEL (reference sequence). The germline V and J ends were trimmed by 4 bases and 8 bases, with 18 bases remaining between them. The CDR3 covers 15 residues. The CDR3 sequence: CASSLPGPRIDEQFF. The CDR3 DNA sequence: TGTGCCAGCAGCCTACCCGGGCCCCGAATTGATGAGCAGTTCTTC.

The CDR3 DNA reads TGTGCCAGCAGCTTATGGACGGTTACTACGAACACCGGGGAGCTGTTTTTT. Amino acid sequence: CASSLWTVTTNTGELFF. The V call is TRBV7-6, the J call TRBJ2-2, with no clear D. The CDR3 is made up of 17 amino acids. CDR1 and CDR2 (germline): SGHVS, FNYEAQ. With 2 bases removed from V and 0 bases from J, the gap between germline ends came to 13 bases.

The rearrangement joins TRBV27 to TRBJ2-7; 8 bases agree with TRBD2. The J segment lost 3 bases and the V segment lost 5 bases, leaving 12 bases of the junction unmatched. The CDR3 is 16 residues long. Germline-derived CDR1 and CDR2 are MNHEY and SMNVEV (reference sequence). CDR3 region: CASSLNPLAGLYEQYF. CDR3 nucleotide sequence: TGTGCCAGCAGTCTAAATCCTCTAGCGGGCCTCTACGAGCAGTACTTC.

The genes are TRBV29-1 and TRBJ2-5; 10 nucleotides match TRBD1. The CDR3 is 15 amino acids. Germline loops: CDR1 SQVTM, CDR2 ANQGSEA. The V and J ends lost 3 bases and 3 bases, in that order; junction bases with no gene match: 7. This CDR3 is CSVEPEGTGEETQYF. CDR3 bases: TGCAGCGTTGAGCCTGAAGGGACAGGGGAAGAGACCCAGTACTTC.

This clonotype was observed a few times. The J gene is TRBJ1-2, the V gene TRBV4-1, with 7 positions matching TRBD1. Looked up from germline, CDR1 is MGHRA and CDR2 is YSYEKL. The trim removed 7 bases at V and 4 bases at J, leaving 9 bases unmatched. This CDR3 contains 14 residues. CDR3 bases: TGCGCCAGCAATCAAAACAGGGGAGTCTATGGCTACACCTTC. Translated, it gives CASNQNRGVYGYTF.

This clonotype was counted only a few times. V gene TRBV7-3 combines with J gene TRBJ1-1, with D unclear. The CDR3 runs to 14 residues. The germline V and J ends were trimmed by 1 base and 0 bases, with 6 bases remaining between them. Per germline, CDR1 SGHTA and CDR2 FQGTGA. The CDR3, as DNA: TGTGCCAGCAGCTTAAACGCCCTGAACACTGAAGCTTTCTTT. Its translation: CASSLNALNTEAFF.

The chain is built from TRBV9 and TRBJ2-3, with 8 positions matching TRBD2. The CDR3 is 15 residues long. The germline gives CDR1 SGDLS, CDR2 YYNGEE. V was pared by 3 bases and J by 3 bases, with 6 bases of the junction left unmatched. CDR3 DNA: TGTGCCAGCAGCGGCGGCCCGGGGGGGACAGATACGCAGTATTTT. This gives the protein CASSGGPGGTDTQYF. The variable domain in full, completed from reference TRBV9 and TRBJ2-3, reads DSGVTQTPKHLITATGQRVTLRCSPRSGDLSVYWYQQSLDQGLQFLIQYYNGEERAKGNILERFSAQQFPDLHSELNLSSLELGDSALYFCASSGGPGGTDTQYFGPGTRLTVL.

This chain links TRBV5-1 with TRBJ1-5; maybe TRBD1 (5 bases). The CDR3 runs 15 residues. The germline V and J ends were trimmed by 2 bases and 3 bases, with 12 bases remaining between them. CDR1 is SGHRS and CDR2 is YFSETQ in the germline V gene. CDR3 amino acids: CASSFSGQTNQPQHF. The CDR3 region has the DNA TGCGCCAGCAGCTTTTCTGGACAAACCAATCAGCCCCAGCATTTT.

The genes are TRBV6-5 and TRBJ1-1; D not certain. Trimming took 5 bases from V and 4 from J, leaving 20 bases between them. Germline V gene lookup returns CDR1 MNHEY and CDR2 SVGAGI. CDR3 size: 16 residues. CDR3 sequence: CASSHYPQRVGTEAFF. In nucleotides, the CDR3 is TGTGCCAGCAGTCACTACCCACAACGGGTCGGCACTGAAGCTTTCTTT.